Given below is one T cell receptor (beta chain) in context. Antigen specificity is unknown. Measured with immunoSEQ multiplex PCR; TCRdb has only the in-frame clones, and not every one. Of tens of thousands of clones listed, 92% were seen once; the top ten hold 1.1%. These data come from a study of OX40 agonist ivuxolimab in advanced cancers. Samples of blood were obtained at baseline, on cycle 4 day 1, and on cycle 7 day 1. CDR1 is SGHNT and CDR2 is YENEEA in the germline V gene. The CDR3 has 13 amino acids. Unmatched junction bases numbered 4, after V lost 5 bases and J lost 6 bases. Whole-study results and caveats: There were, on average, more expanded clones in CD8+ T cells than in CD4+.

The chain has TRBV11-3 and TRBJ2-3, with 8 bases that match TRBD1. Sequenced material: CD4+ or CD8+ T cells sorted from blood, taken in a trial of the OX40 agonist ivuxolimab. This TCR came from an adult with an advanced solid tumor such as melanoma, head and neck, liver or kidney cancer. CDR3 sequence (DNA): TGTGCCAGCAGCCCGGACAGGGTCGATACGCAGTATTTT. Translated, it gives CASSPDRVDTQYF.